This T cell receptor (beta chain) came from a study of CD8+ T cells in alopecia areata. It was cDNA, reverse transcribed from extracted RNA, that served as the sequencing template. Libraries were prepared by immunoSEQ multiplex PCR; TCRdb keeps only in-frame clonotypes and omits some of them. The repertoire holds tens of thousands of clones, with under 75% as singletons. Sequenced here: CD8+ T cells sorted from blood, sampled at week 0. The receptor was isolated from a human donor with alopecia areata.

Written as DNA, the CDR3 is TGTGCCAGTAAACAGGGTATCACAGATACGCAGTATTTT. Residues: CASKQGITDTQYF. V usage is TRBV7-8 and J usage is TRBJ2-3, with TRBD1 as a possible D gene (6 bases). CDR1 SGHVS and CDR2 FQNEAQ come from the germline V gene. V was pared by 9 bases and J by 2 bases, with 12 bases between. The CDR3 is 13 residues long.